This T cell receptor (beta chain) was identified in a study of beta chain features in type 1 diabetes. For the study at large: Cell yields, gender and age were comparable in patients and healthy donors. Study-wide results and caveats: When Type 1 diabetes patients were examined, their TCRB CDR3s proved moderately but significantly shorter in all four CD4+ subsets. Fewer insertions but more deletions were seen at VDJ junctions in type 1 diabetes patients. Equally in patients and controls, PCR might preferentially amplify shorter templates.

This clone was observed a handful of times. The antigen is undetermined. The CDR3 sequence is 16 residues long. V lost 0 bases to trimming and J lost 9 bases; unmatched junction nucleotides: 10. CDR1 and CDR2 (germline): SGHDT, YYEEEE. The authors reverse transcribed all of the isolated RNA, so sequencing captured expressed TCRB transcripts. Sequenced by immunoSEQ multiplex PCR; TCRdb stores in-frame clones only, minus some. The profile covers about 660,000 clones, with around an eighth appearing a single time and around 0.04% taken by the ten largest. The sequenced sample consisted of naive CD4+ T cells from blood. The rearrangement uses TRBV5-6 and TRBJ2-1; 9 bases line up with TRBD2. This clonotype was sampled from a young man with type 1 diabetes. CDR3 nucleotides: TGTGCCAGCAGCTTGGCAGGCCTAGCGGGGCTCGGTGAGCAGTTCTTC. This sequence encodes CASSLAGLAGLGEQFF.